This record concerns one T cell receptor beta chain sequence. This sample was taken from a study of graft-versus-host responses after intestinal transplantation. Study results and limitations: Peak circulating GvH clone levels tracked with early post-transplant HvG declines. Within allografts, high graft-versus-host to host-versus-graft clonal ratios were seen among patients with graft-donor T cell macrochimerism. Analysis identified GvH clones in recipient marrow, with some appearing first in ileum or blood.

From germline, CDR1 is MNHEY and CDR2 SVGAGI. Trimming removed 5 bases from V and 7 bases from J, with 9 bases in between. This CDR3 has 13 residues. After mixed lymphocyte reaction, dividing CD4+ and CD8+ responder T cells were sorted. Using immunoSEQ multiplex PCR, the repertoire was profiled, and TCRdb retains in-frame clones only, with some absent. The sample shows roughly 18,000 clones, approximately 40% of them seen only once. The source was alloreactive CD4+ T cells from a mixed lymphocyte reaction culture, collected before intestinal transplant. Subset meaning: CFSE-low proliferating T cells sorted from roughly six-day pre-transplant mixed lymphocyte reaction (GvH or HvG direction). The chain combines TRBV6-5 with TRBJ1-6; D might be TRBD1 (6 bases). This sequence originates from a human patient who received an intestinal transplant. The CDR3 here is CASSQGQNSPLHF. The CDR3 DNA follows: TGTGCCAGCAGTCAAGGACAGAATTCACCCCTCCACTTT.